This TCR beta chain was obtained from a study of cytomegalovirus exposure and HLA in healthy donors. Study-wide findings and caveats: The authors enumerated roughly 180 TCR beta chains as linked to cytomegalovirus.

The CDR3 consists of 15 residues. CDR1 LGHNA and CDR2 YNFKEQ come from the germline V gene. J gave up 5 bases and V 1 base, and 4 bases lay outside the gene matches. In regard to this clone: Its antigen is still unknown.

Use of 60 Vbeta and 13 Jbeta primers characterized the PCR. Sequenced by immunoSEQ multiplex PCR; TCRdb stores in-frame clones only, minus some. The table has under 95,000 clones, roughly 75% seen once. The TCR originated in a male donor in good health and CMV-seronegative. Source material: PBMCs. This chain uses TRBV4-2 with TRBJ2-7, with TRBD2 matching 11 bases. The CDR3 region is CASSQVGSGGDEQYF. CDR3 DNA sequence: TGTGCCAGCAGCCAAGTTGGTAGCGGGGGGGACGAGCAGTACTTC.